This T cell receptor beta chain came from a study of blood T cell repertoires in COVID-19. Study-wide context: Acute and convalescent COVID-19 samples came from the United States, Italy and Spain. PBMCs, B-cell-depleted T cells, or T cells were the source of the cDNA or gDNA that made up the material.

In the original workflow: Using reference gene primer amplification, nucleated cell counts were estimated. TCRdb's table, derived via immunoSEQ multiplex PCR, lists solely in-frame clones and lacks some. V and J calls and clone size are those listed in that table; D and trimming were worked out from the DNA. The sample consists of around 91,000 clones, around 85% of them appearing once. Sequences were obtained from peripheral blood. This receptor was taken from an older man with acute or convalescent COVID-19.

DNA for the CDR3: TGTGCCAGCAGCCGTGGGGGGAGTGGCAATCAGCCCCAGCATTTT. Its protein is CASSRGGSGNQPQHF. The rearrangement joins TRBV9 to TRBJ1-5; a possible D gene is TRBD1 (5 bases). Germline V gene sequence: CDR1 SGDLS, CDR2 YYNGEE. This CDR3 is 15 amino acids long. V gave up 4 bases and J gave up 2 bases, with 13 bases separating them.